The sequence of this TCR beta chain was determined in a study of shared clonotypes between healthy human individuals (TCRdb year 2020). About the full investigation: The cohort included a few men and a couple of women between 18 and 49 years of age. Between about 0.85 and 9.5 billion PBMCs per donor were obtained by leukapheresis. Libraries were prepared and TCR repertoires were sequenced by different laboratories using diverse techniques, in order to increase sequencing depth and limit assay-specific biases. For each donor, CD4 naive and CD4 memory were each run on three plates, CD8 naive on two plates, and CD8 memory on one plate. Blood TCR repertoires of about 5 healthy adults were deeply sequenced to estimate repertoire size and the extent of clonotype sharing between individuals.

Including the terminal cysteine and phenylalanine, the CDR3 comprises 14 residues. The retained sequence is limited to the CDR3, 42 bases, with the frame set at the first base. V loses 5 bases at its end and J loses 10 bases; junction bases beyond the gene matches: 10. Sequences SGHAT (CDR1) and FQNNGV (CDR2) are obtained from the germline V gene. Concerning this clone: This clone's antigen is unknown. Nothing much larger sits one base from this clone, and base qualities are not available.

Donors were healthy HIV-negative adults with no recently reported acute infections or vaccinations. All donors were Caucasian adults living in Nashville, Tennessee, USA. CD4+ T cells were enriched by magnetic negative selection; naive cells were then positively selected on CD45RA, and the negative fraction formed the memory subset. Blood was collected by leukapheresis, and PBMCs were isolated by Ficoll-Histopaque density gradient centrifugation and then cryopreserved in liquid nitrogen vapor phase. Purity and quantity of every magnetically sorted T cell population were checked by analytical flow cytometry. From each sorted fraction, genomic DNA was isolated and quantified by UV absorbance on a Nanodrop 2000c. Using the deep immunoSEQ assay, multiplex PCR amplified TCR CDR3 regions from genomic DNA. Genomic DNA extracted from each cell subset was distributed evenly over all wells of several immunoSEQ 96-well plates, and each plate served as one replicate. Each replicate PCR for sorted subsets received roughly 0.2 ug genomic DNA, equal to tens of thousands of T cell genomes. The purified libraries were quantified using a Qubit 3.0 fluorometer, sized with a Bioanalyzer 2100, and then quantified again using the KAPA Library Quantification kit. Every immunoSEQ 96-well plate was sequenced on a separate single-read 150-cycle Illumina NextSeq 550 flow cell. The paper's data handling went like this. The immunoSEQ output contained only junctional sequences without quality scores, so filtering could not match that applied to full-length reads. Sequences were annotated with PyIR, a Python wrapper for IgBLAST v1.9, and V/J genes and CDR3 were assigned using IMGT germline references. Reads with weak V/J assignments (E-value above 1e-6), missing CDR3, stop codons, out-of-frame junctions, or ambiguous translated residues were removed. V3J clonotypes were defined by identical inferred V gene, J gene, and CDR3 amino acid sequence. To compute the percentage overlap between repertoires, the number of shared unique clonotypes was divided by the size of the smaller repertoire. RTK rarefaction, the Chao1 estimator, and Recon v2.1 estimates of unobserved clonotypes were used to assess repertoire richness. For all TCRbeta clonotypes obtained by the gDNA method from a few donors, generation probabilities were computed with OLGA. Not all clones reach the TCRdb copy of this immuneACCESS table, which keeps in-frame sequences only. Checked studies attribute under half of the gap to unresolved V genes and leave the rest unexplained. That table supplies the V and J calls and clone size; D and trimming were determined from the DNA. Here the sample has approximately 1.1 million clones; approximately 78% occur a single time. The ten largest clones represent 0.5% to 0.6% of the sample.

On the study overall, not on this receptor specifically: Because the study included a small number of donors, the genetic and exposure-history diversity represented was limited. Naive subsets generally had larger estimated clonotype richness than memory subsets. Pairwise subsampling indicated that sequencing depth was expected to affect the degree of clonotype sharing among donors. Even with the large sequencing depth, rarefaction of the sorted-subset datasets indicated that sequencing was incomplete. Clonotypes shared by all four sorted-subset donors showed higher generation probabilities than non-shared clonotypes. Sharing across a few donors was observed for approximately 4.6% of naive CD4, about 4% of naive CD8, over 2% of memory CD4, and approximately 0.41% of memory CD8 clonotypes. Only blood was sampled, and tissue TCR repertoires likely differ from those in blood.

The TCR was taken from a man between 18 and 29 years old in good health. Some clones in this sample may be carry-over from other donors' samples. The chain employs TRBV11-2 and TRBJ2-1; the junction holds 8 bases that match TRBD2. The sample consisted of memory CD4+ T cells from PBMCs. Sample cell subset or site, as interpreted from the label and publication: CD45RA-negative fraction. The sequenced DNA is TGTGCCAGCAGCCCCTTTGGTAGCGGGAACGAGCAGTTCTTC. It is translated as CASSPFGSGNEQFF.